This T cell receptor beta chain was identified in a study of shared clonotypes between healthy human individuals. This clone showed up just a few times. Its antigen remains unknown. Study observations and caveats: Among donors, the sharing of clonotypes was expected to be influenced by sequencing depth.

The germline V gene encodes CDR1 MNHEY and CDR2 SMNVEV (reference sequence). V trimming: 5 bases; J trimming: 3 bases; junction bases outside the gene matches: 6. CDR3 length: 14 residues. CD45RO negativity and positive selection for CCR7 defined naive CD8 cells, a population that excluded terminally differentiated effector memory CD45RA+ cells. Among the donors, all were Caucasian adults who lived in Nashville, Tennessee. TCRdb's table, derived via immunoSEQ multiplex PCR, lists solely in-frame clones and lacks some. Here the sample spans over 2,000,000 clones, 90% to 95% being singletons. The chain employs TRBV27 and TRBJ1-1; 7 bases fit TRBD1. The sample comprised naive CD8+ T cells from PBMCs. The receptor comes from a man between 18 and 35 years old in good health. Some clones in this sample may be carry-over from other donors' samples. In DNA form, the CDR3 reads TGTGCCAGCAGTCTCTTAGACAGGGACACTGAAGCTTTCTTT. This sequence encodes CASSLLDRDTEAFF.